Presented here are 13 T cell receptor beta chains from one specimen sequenced in a study of T cell responses to AZD1222 COVID-19 vaccine. Profiling relied on immunoSEQ multiplex PCR, and the TCRdb table lists in-frame clones only, not all of them. The data show 99,000 or so clones, 89% seen once. Sequencing was performed on peripheral blood, taken 28 days after the second AZD1222 dose. All receptors derive from an adult who received the AZD1222 COVID-19 vaccine.

V usage is TRBV5-6 and J usage is TRBJ1-5, with TRBD1 matching 9 bases. The CDR3 spans 14 residues. Germline CDR1 is SGHDT and CDR2 is YYEEEE. J lost 7 bases, V lost 2 bases, and 4 bases had no gene match. As DNA, the CDR3 is TGTGCCAGCAGCTTACAGGGGGCCTACCAGCCCCAGCATTTT. Its protein is CASSLQGAYQPQHF.

The chain combines TRBV24-1 with TRBJ2-1; tentatively, D is TRBD1 (6 bases). The CDR3 loop spans 17 amino acids. With 5 bases removed from V and 3 bases from J, the gap between germline ends came to 19 bases. CDR1 is KGHDR, CDR2 SFDVKD, per germline. The CDR3 loop is CATSGSAGERGYNEQFF. The CDR3 DNA reads as TGTGCCACCAGTGGTTCGGCAGGGGAGAGGGGCTACAATGAGCAGTTCTTC.

This chain uses TRBV18 with TRBJ1-1; D not certain. Germline V gene data show CDR1 as KGHSH and CDR2 as LQKENI. CDR3 length equals 14 residues. The V end lost 0 bases, the J end lost 3 bases, and 8 bases lay between the germline ends. This CDR3 is CASSPPTVDTEAFF. The CDR3 DNA reads as TGTGCCAGCTCACCACCTACGGTGGACACTGAAGCTTTCTTT.

This sequence joins TRBV14 and TRBJ1-2; D remains ambiguous. V was shortened by 1 base and J by 4 bases, with 13 bases between the two germline ends. CDR3 length: 15 residues. Germline V lookup: CDR1 SGHDN, CDR2 FVKESK. CDR3 residues: CASSQGRSDSYGYTF. The CDR3 DNA reads TGTGCCAGCAGCCAAGGACGGAGCGACTCCTATGGCTACACCTTC.

This clone was counted once. This chain links TRBV18 with TRBJ2-7; D might be TRBD1 or TRBD2, each matching 5 bases. CDR1 KGHSH and CDR2 LQKENI come from the germline V gene. Deletions cut 0 bases from V and 1 base from J, with 13 bases between. CDR3 length: 16 amino acids. The CDR3 loop is CASSPPGWGWSYEQYF. The CDR3 region has the DNA TGTGCCAGCTCACCACCGGGGTGGGGGTGGTCCTACGAGCAGTACTTC.

V and J are TRBV28 and TRBJ2-1; 11 bases align to TRBD2. CDR1 is MDHEN, CDR2 SYDVKM, per germline. The V and J ends lost 4 bases and 7 bases, in that order; junction bases with no gene match: 6. The CDR3 loop spans 15 amino acids. The CDR3 nucleotides read TGTGCCAGCAGTTCTCCGGCTAGCGGGGGGAATGAGCAGTTCTTC. Amino acid sequence: CASSSPASGGNEQFF. Variable domain in full (rest from reference TRBV28 and TRBJ2-1): DVKVTQSSRYLVKRTGEKVFLECVQDMDHENMFWYRQDPGLGLRLIYFSYDVKMKEKGDIPEGYSVSREKKERFSLILESASTNQTSMYLCASSSPASGGNEQFFGPGTRLTVL.

J is TRBJ2-2 and V is TRBV30; 12 bases line up with TRBD2. V trimming: 6 bases; J trimming: 2 bases; junction bases outside the gene matches: 13. Germline V gene sequence: CDR1 GTSNPN, CDR2 SVGIG (reference sequence). The CDR3 is 18 residues long. The CDR3 spells CACRPGLAGRHNTGELFF. In nucleotides, the CDR3 is TGTGCCTGTCGACCGGGACTAGCGGGTCGCCACAACACCGGGGAGCTGTTTTTT.

By share, this clone counts as medium-sized. For the CDR3, the DNA is TGTGCCAGTAGTATCGGGACTAGCGGGACTTGGCGGTTCTTC. Translating gives CASSIGTSGTWRFF. The genes are TRBV19 and TRBJ2-1; 13 bases line up with TRBD2. This CDR3 has 14 residues. The germline V gene has CDR1 LNHDA and CDR2 SQIVND (reference sequence). With 3 bases clipped from V and 15 bases from J, the junction kept 8 bases outside the gene matches.

The V call is TRBV28, the J call TRBJ1-5, with 8 positions matching TRBD1. Germline CDR1 reads MDHEN; CDR2 reads SYDVKM. The CDR3 runs to 17 residues. After removal of 2 bases from V and 0 bases from J, the junction contained 6 bases not matched to a gene. The CDR3 sequence is CASSLVTGDYSNQPQHF. The DNA for the CDR3 is TGTGCCAGCAGTTTAGTGACAGGGGACTATAGCAATCAGCCCCAGCATTTT.

V is TRBV19 and J is TRBJ2-1; 7 bases line up with TRBD2. The CDR3 length is 18 residues. V was pared by 0 bases and J by 4 bases, with 12 bases of the junction left unmatched. Germline V gives CDR1 LNHDA, CDR2 SQIVND (reference sequence). CDR3 sequence: CASSIDPPTSAAYNEQFF. The CDR3 DNA reads TGTGCCAGTAGTATAGATCCCCCTACTAGCGCGGCATACAATGAGCAGTTCTTC.

The chain joins TRBV28 to TRBJ2-5; perhaps TRBD2 as D (7 bases). Germline V gene data show CDR1 as MDHEN and CDR2 as SYDVKM. V was trimmed by 6 bases and J by 4 bases, leaving 15 bases between them. This CDR3 is built from 14 residues. The CDR3 coding sequence is TGTGCCAGCAGCCAAGGGGGGGGTCGAGAGACCCAGTACTTC. This codes for CASSQGGGRETQYF.

This rearrangement joins TRBV6-5 to TRBJ1-2; D unclear. The germline V and J ends were trimmed by 5 bases and 8 bases, with 15 bases remaining between them. This CDR3 is 13 amino acids long. Germline CDR1 reads MNHEY; CDR2 reads SVGAGI. DNA for the CDR3: TGTGCCAGCAGTCCTACCCGTGGAGTCGGCTACACCTTC. Translating gives CASSPTRGVGYTF.

The rearrangement joins TRBV5-1 to TRBJ2-5; 10 nucleotides match TRBD2. There are 15 residues in the CDR3. With 8 bases clipped from V and 1 base from J, the junction kept 8 bases outside the gene matches. Germline CDR1 and CDR2: SGHRS and YFSETQ. The chain's CDR3 is CASTRLAGSQETQYF. The DNA for the CDR3 is TGCGCCAGTACCCGACTAGCGGGTTCCCAAGAGACCCAGTACTTC.